The clone carrying this TCR beta chain has only one observation. The CDR3 consists of 16 residues. Trimming at V came to 4 bases and at J to 6 bases, leaving 7 bases not matched to a gene. The germline gives CDR1 SQVTM, CDR2 ANQGSEA. The data originate from a study of blood T cell repertoires in COVID-19. Only in-frame clones appear in the TCRdb table, and some are missing; sequencing was by immunoSEQ multiplex PCR. In the table there are approximately 300,000 clones, 85% of which are singletons. Sequenced material: PBMCs or T cells enriched from blood (not recorded which). The TCR originated in a woman aged 25-40 years who had been exposed to COVID-19. The chain has TRBV29-1 and TRBJ2-1, with 15 bases that match TRBD2. The CDR3 coding sequence is TGCAGCGTTGGCGGACTAGCGGGGGGGCCGGGCAATGAGCAGTTCTTC. It translates to CSVGGLAGGPGNEQFF.